Reported below is one T cell receptor (beta chain). This sample was included in a study of T cell responses to AZD1222 COVID-19 vaccine. TCRdb keeps only in-frame clones here, not all; method: immunoSEQ multiplex PCR. The top ten clones hold approximately 2.9% of a sample with about 120,000 clones, about 94% of them seen once. Trimming cost V 0 bases and J 3 bases, with 14 bases left between them. The CDR3 totals 16 residues. CDR1 is SGHNT, CDR2 YYREEE, per germline (reference sequence). This specimen consisted of peripheral blood, obtained 28 days after the second AZD1222 dose. This rearrangement joins TRBV5-4 to TRBJ2-3; D not certain. This TCR derives from an adult who received the AZD1222 COVID-19 vaccine. The CDR3 DNA is TGTGCCAGCAGCTTGGAATACACGTGGCCTACAGATACGCAGTATTTT. Its protein is CASSLEYTWPTDTQYF. Combining the CDR3 with reference TRBV5-4 and TRBJ2-3 gives the whole variable domain ETGVTQSPTHLIKTRGQQVTLRCSSQSGHNTVSWYQQALGQGPQFIFQYYREEENGRGNFPPRFSGLQFPNYSSELNVNALELDDSALYLCASSLEYTWPTDTQYFGPGTRLTVL.